These 28 T cell receptor beta chains originate from one sample sequenced in a study of T cell responses to AZD1222 COVID-19 vaccine. The table came from immunoSEQ multiplex PCR; TCRdb's copy has only in-frame clones and leaves some out. Of roughly 100,000 clones in the sample, 84% were seen once. The specimen was peripheral blood, collected on day 0 of AZD1222 vaccination. The source of these receptors is an adult in good health.

The chain is built from TRBV3-1 (or the pseudogene TRBV3-2) and TRBJ1-6, with 9 bases fitting TRBD1. The V gene end was trimmed by 6 bases and the J gene end by 7 bases; junction bases not matched to a gene: 7. Germline loops: CDR1 LGHDT, CDR2 YNNKEL (reference sequence). CDR3 length equals 15 residues. As DNA, the CDR3 is TGTGCCAGCAGTACAACAGGGGGCCAGAATTCACCCCTCCACTTT. Translated, it gives CASSTTGGQNSPLHF.

Ten or more counts support this clone. This rearrangement joins TRBV5-4 to TRBJ2-3, with D hard to call. V was pared by 4 bases and J by 0 bases, with 9 bases between. Germline V CDR1 and CDR2: SGHNT, YYREEE (reference sequence). The CDR3 is 14 residues long. The CDR3 loop reads CASSPHTSTDTQYF. CDR3 nucleotide sequence: TGTGCCAGCAGCCCCCACACTAGCACAGATACGCAGTATTTT.

The V and J genes are TRBV6-5 and TRBJ1-2; 11 nucleotides line up with TRBD1. Per germline, CDR1 MNHEY and CDR2 SVGAGI. The ends lost 7 bases at V and 8 bases at J; junction bases unmatched: 12. The CDR3 is made up of 15 amino acids. CDR3 residues: CASKLSGTGGRGYTF. DNA of the CDR3: TGTGCCAGCAAATTGAGTGGGACAGGGGGTAGAGGCTACACCTTC.

V usage is TRBV14 and J usage is TRBJ2-2; either TRBD1 or TRBD2 may supply D (5 bases each). The CDR3 runs 13 residues. V gave up 5 bases and J gave up 6 bases, with 10 bases separating them. CDR1 and CDR2 (germline): SGHDN, FVKESK. The CDR3 coding sequence is TGTGCCAGCAGCAGAGGGGACGCCGGGGAGCTGTTTTTT. Its protein is CASSRGDAGELFF.

The gene calls are TRBV11-2 and TRBJ2-7, with TRBD1 as a possible D gene (6 bases). The CDR3 length is 13 residues. CDR1 SGHAT and CDR2 FQNNGV come from the germline V gene. V shed 1 base and J shed 4 bases, with 8 bases lying between them. CDR3 sequence reads: CASSLATGYEQYV. The DNA of the CDR3 is TGTGCCAGCAGCTTAGCCACAGGGTACGAGCAGTACGTC.

The chain links TRBV7-9 to TRBJ2-1, with TRBD2 matching 7 bases. The CDR3 loop spans 18 amino acids. V dropped 5 bases and J dropped 0; count of bases not matched to a gene: 13. Germline V gene sequence: CDR1 SEHNR, CDR2 FQNEAQ (reference sequence). CDR3 loop: CASSPGTTFDSSYNEQFF. CDR3 DNA sequence: TGTGCCAGCAGCCCCGGGACTACCTTCGACAGCTCCTACAATGAGCAGTTCTTC.

The table lists this clone with a few counts. V usage is TRBV5-1 and J usage is TRBJ2-1, with 12 bases aligning to TRBD2. This CDR3 contains 17 residues. Germline V gene lookup returns CDR1 SGHRS and CDR2 YFSETQ. After removal of 4 bases from V and 5 bases from J, the junction contained 10 bases not matched to a gene. The DNA for the CDR3 is TGCGCCAGCAGCCCTAGACTAGCGGGAGAGAGGAACAATGAGCAGTTCTTC. It yields the protein CASSPRLAGERNNEQFF.

The chain has TRBV7-2 and TRBJ1-1, with D possibly matching TRBD1 (6 bases). The V gene lost 2 bases and the J gene lost 4 bases, with 14 bases spanning the gap. The CDR3 length is 15 residues. Germline lookup yields CDR1 SGHTA and CDR2 FQGNSA. This CDR3 is CASSLSWQGTTEAFF. In nucleotides, the CDR3 is TGTGCCAGCAGCTTATCCTGGCAGGGGACCACTGAAGCTTTCTTT.

J is TRBJ1-5 and V is TRBV18; tentatively, D is TRBD1 (5 bases). V lost 0 bases and J 7 bases, leaving 10 bases between the germline ends. Germline-derived CDR1 and CDR2 are KGHSH and LQKENI. The length of the CDR3 is 14 residues. The CDR3 is CASSPPGGGQPQHF. DNA for the CDR3: TGTGCCAGCTCACCACCGGGGGGAGGACAGCCCCAGCATTTT.

The V and J genes are TRBV7-2 and TRBJ1-6; maybe TRBD1 (6 bases). Trimming left V 0 bases short and J 4 bases short, with 10 bases between. The V gene's germline CDR1 is SGHTA and CDR2 FQGNSA. The CDR3 covers 16 residues. CDR3 region: CASSLALDRYNSPLHF. In DNA form, the CDR3 reads TGTGCCAGCAGCTTAGCATTGGACAGATATAATTCACCCCTCCACTTT.

DNA of the CDR3: TGTGCCAGCAGCCAACCATATGGTATCTACACCTTC. Translating gives CASSQPYGIYTF. The J gene is TRBJ1-2, the V gene TRBV3-1 (or the pseudogene TRBV3-2); D unclear. The CDR3 loop spans 12 amino acids. Looked up from germline, CDR1 is LGHDT and CDR2 is YNNKEL (reference sequence). Trimming took off 2 bases at V and 10 bases at J, with 11 bases between the two ends.

V is TRBV7-8 and J is TRBJ2-7; 9 bases align to TRBD2. The junction had 6 bases not matched to a gene; V was cut back by 5 bases and J by 1 base. CDR3 length equals 15 residues. Per germline, CDR1 SGHVS and CDR2 FQNEAQ. The CDR3 DNA follows: TGTGCCAGCAGCAGGACGGCGGGAGGGTCCTACGAGCAGTACTTC. It is translated as CASSRTAGGSYEQYF.

With respect to this clone: Compared with germline, one end of the junction differs, possibly owing to a read error. The chain carries TRBV29-1 and TRBJ1-3; D may be TRBD1 (5 bases). CDR3 size: 12 residues. Germline-derived CDR1 and CDR2 are SQVTM and ANQGSEA. CDR3 residues: CAGKSSGNTIYF. The CDR3 nucleotides are TGTGCAGGGAAGAGCTCTGGAAACACCATATATTTT. Full variable domain (outside the CDR3, taken from reference TRBV29-1 and TRBJ1-3): SAVISQKPSRDICQRGTSLTIQCQVDSQVTMMFWYRQQPGQSLTLIATANQGSEATYESGFVIDKFPISRPNLTFSTLTVSNMSPEDSSIYLCAGKSSGNTIYFGEGSWLTVV.

V usage is TRBV5-6 and J usage is TRBJ2-6, with D unclear. The germline V gene encodes CDR1 SGHDT and CDR2 YYEEEE. The CDR3 contains 16 residues. V lost 1 base, J lost 1 base, and 9 bases lay in between. Here the CDR3 reads CASSLPDISGANVLTF. Here the CDR3 DNA reads TGTGCCAGCAGCTTGCCAGATATATCTGGGGCCAACGTCCTGACTTTC.

This sequence joins TRBV5-5 and TRBJ2-3; D is unclear. V was shortened by 0 bases and J by 3 bases, with 11 bases between the two germline ends. Germline lookup yields CDR1 SGHKS and CDR2 YYEKEE (reference sequence). The CDR3 runs 15 residues. In DNA, the CDR3 is TGTGCCAGCAGCTTGGTAGACTCCCTGACAGATACGCAGTATTTT. Amino acids: CASSLVDSLTDTQYF.

This chain connects TRBV18 to TRBJ1-5, with a weak D call TRBD1 (6 bases). The V gene lost 6 bases and the J gene lost 2 bases, with 14 bases spanning the gap. Germline CDR1 and CDR2: KGHSH and LQKENI. This CDR3 is 15 amino acids long. In nucleotides, the CDR3 is TGTGCCAGCTCTCAACAACAGGGTCGCAATCAGCCCCAGCATTTT. It specifies CASSQQQGRNQPQHF.

V is TRBV3-1 (or the pseudogene TRBV3-2) and J is TRBJ1-5; no clear D. Trimming took 4 bases from V and 1 from J, leaving 8 bases between them. The CDR3 runs 14 residues. Germline V gene data show CDR1 as LGHDT and CDR2 as YNNKEL (reference sequence). CDR3 region: CASSRGGSNQPQHF. The CDR3 region has the DNA TGTGCCAGCAGCCGGGGAGGAAGCAATCAGCCCCAGCATTTT.

The rearrangement uses TRBV27 and TRBJ1-3; tentative D call: TRBD1 (5 bases). CDR3 size: 16 residues. V gave up 2 bases and J gave up 0 bases, with 11 bases separating them. Germline V CDR1 and CDR2: MNHEY, SMNVEV (reference sequence). DNA for the CDR3: TGTGCCAGCAGTTTACGGACACCTTACTCTGGAAACACCATATATTTT. Protein product: CASSLRTPYSGNTIYF.

The chain carries TRBV4-2 and TRBJ2-5, with TRBD2 as a possible D gene (6 bases). Germline CDR1 is LGHNA and CDR2 is YNFKEQ. CDR3 length: 13 residues. V was clipped by 1 base and J by 6 bases, with 9 bases between them. Here the CDR3 reads CASSQGDSQTQYF. CDR3 sequence (DNA): TGTGCCAGCAGCCAAGGGGACTCGCAGACCCAGTACTTC.

The table lists this clone with a count of one. V usage is TRBV9 and J usage is TRBJ1-2, with D unclear. This CDR3 is 15 amino acids long. Deletions cut 0 bases from V and 2 bases from J, with 11 bases between. Germline-derived CDR1 and CDR2 are SGDLS and YYNGEE. In DNA, the CDR3 is TGTGCCAGCAGCGTAGATCCAGGAGGAAACTATGGCTACACCTTC. Protein sequence: CASSVDPGGNYGYTF.

The chain combines TRBV19 with TRBJ2-1; D uncertain. Germline V lookup: CDR1 LNHDA, CDR2 SQIVND (reference sequence). Trimming cost V 5 bases and J 9 bases, with 8 bases left between them. The CDR3 has 11 residues. The CDR3 DNA is TGTGCCAGTAGTTCCTCGGCTGAGCAGTTCTTC. Amino acids: CASSSSAEQFF.

The chain combines TRBV15 with TRBJ1-4, with 7 bases lining up with TRBD1. The germline CDR1 and CDR2 sequences are LNHNV and YYDKDF (reference sequence). The CDR3 is 16 residues long. Trimming took 1 base from V and 6 from J; bases not matched to a gene: 8. CDR3 region: CATSRGSRGLDEKLFF. DNA of the CDR3: TGTGCCACCAGCAGAGGGAGCAGGGGGTTAGATGAAAAACTGTTTTTT.

The V and J genes are TRBV5-4 and TRBJ2-1; tentatively, D is TRBD1 (6 bases). The CDR3 extends over 13 amino acids. Germline CDR1 and CDR2: SGHNT and YYREEE (reference sequence). V lost 3 bases and J 7 bases, leaving 11 bases between the germline ends. The chain's CDR3 is CASSSTGSNEQFF. CDR3 bases: TGTGCCAGCAGCTCGACAGGATCTAATGAGCAGTTCTTC.

The rearrangement links TRBV7-2 to TRBJ2-5; a possible D gene is TRBD2 (5 bases). CDR1 SGHTA and CDR2 FQGNSA come from the germline V gene. This CDR3 comprises 16 residues. Between the trimmed V and J ends, which lost 9 bases and 5 bases, there was a span of 25 bases. Written as DNA, the CDR3 is TGTGCCAGTCAATCCACTTTCGTCGGGGTCTATGAGACCCAGTACTTC. This codes for CASQSTFVGVYETQYF.

This chain uses TRBV27 with TRBJ2-5; TRBD2 matches 10 bases. The CDR3 contains 16 residues. The V gene's germline CDR1 is MNHEY and CDR2 SMNVEV (reference sequence). V shed 3 bases and J 4 bases; nucleotides not matched to a gene: 8. This CDR3 is CASSFLPSGGRETQYF. For the CDR3, the DNA is TGTGCCAGCAGTTTTCTGCCTAGCGGGGGTAGAGAGACCCAGTACTTC.

The count of this clone is one. The rearrangement joins TRBV7-8 to TRBJ1-5; 7 positions agree with TRBD1. The CDR3 spans 17 residues. Germline CDR1 is SGHVS and CDR2 is FQNEAQ. The ends lost 3 bases at V and 4 bases at J; junction bases unmatched: 12. CDR3 DNA: TGTGCCAGCAGCTTGAATGCCGCGACAGGGCGGAATCAGCCCCAGCATTTT. Translating it yields CASSLNAATGRNQPQHF.

The CDR3 bases are TGTGCCAGCAGTGAAGAGGGGGCGGGTGGAAACACCATATATTTT. Translation: CASSEEGAGGNTIYF. V and J are TRBV6-1 and TRBJ1-3; 7 bases line up with TRBD1. Germline CDR1 reads MNHNS; CDR2 reads SASEGT. J was trimmed by 3 bases and V by 1 base; bases with no gene match: 3. CDR3 length equals 15 residues.

This sequence joins TRBV5-1 and TRBJ2-2, with a tentative D call TRBD2 (5 bases). The V end was cut by 0 bases, the J end by 1 base, with 13 bases between. The CDR3 extends over 17 amino acids. The V gene's germline CDR1 is SGHRS and CDR2 YFSETQ. Here the CDR3 DNA reads TGCGCCAGCAGCTTGGAGGAGGTGGAAGGGAACACCGGGGAGCTGTTTTTT. It encodes CASSLEEVEGNTGELFF.